Each of the 19 T cell receptor beta chains below was sequenced from the same sample in a study of T cell responses to AZD1222 COVID-19 vaccine. The assay was immunoSEQ multiplex PCR, and TCRdb's table has in-frame clones only and misses some. The sample has around 140,000 clones; under 90% are singletons. Sequenced material: peripheral blood, taken on day 0 of AZD1222 vaccination. These receptors were taken from an adult in good health.

CDR3 DNA: TGTGCCAGCGCAGATCGGGAGCTTAACTATGGCTACACCTTC. It translates to CASADRELNYGYTF. The chain combines TRBV6-5 with TRBJ1-2; D unclear. CDR3 size: 14 residues. Germline V gene lookup returns CDR1 MNHEY and CDR2 SVGAGI. Deletions cut 8 bases from V and 1 base from J, with 14 bases between.

V usage is TRBV7-2 and J usage is TRBJ1-2, with 10 bases matching TRBD1. The germline V gene encodes CDR1 SGHTA and CDR2 FQGNSA. The J segment lost 7 bases and the V segment lost 5 bases, leaving 10 bases of the junction unmatched. The CDR3 totals 15 residues. CDR3 in amino acids: CASSRDRGPGGGYTF. The CDR3 DNA follows: TGTGCCAGCAGCAGAGACAGGGGGCCAGGTGGTGGCTACACCTTC.

This CDR3 reads CASSPGQVWGANTEAFF. CDR3 nucleotides: TGTGCCAGCAGCCCAGGACAGGTCTGGGGCGCGAACACTGAAGCTTTCTTT. The chain carries TRBV13 and TRBJ1-1; 7 bases fit TRBD1. The V gene end was trimmed by 5 bases and the J gene end by 1 base; junction bases not matched to a gene: 13. The CDR3 runs 17 residues. Germline loops: CDR1 PRHDT, CDR2 FYEKMQ (reference sequence).

CDR3: CASSIDRGQSNEQFF. DNA for the CDR3: TGTGCCAGTAGTATCGACAGGGGGCAAAGCAATGAGCAGTTCTTC. The genes are TRBV19 and TRBJ2-1; 10 positions match TRBD1. Trimming took 3 bases from V and 6 from J; bases not matched to a gene: 5. Germline lookup yields CDR1 LNHDA and CDR2 SQIVND (reference sequence). The CDR3 is made up of 15 amino acids.

This rearrangement joins TRBV25-1 to TRBJ1-6, with D possibly matching TRBD1 (6 bases). CDR1 and CDR2 from the germline V gene are MGHDK and SYGVNS. This CDR3 has 15 residues. Between the trimmed V and J ends, which lost 3 bases and 6 bases, there was a span of 12 bases. CDR3 coding DNA: TGTGCCAGCAGTGATTGGACAGCAACTAATTCACCCCTCCACTTT. Translating gives CASSDWTATNSPLHF.

V usage is TRBV15 and J usage is TRBJ2-7; D is perhaps TRBD2 (5 bases). The V end lost 5 bases, the J end lost 5 bases, and 10 bases lay between the germline ends. From germline, CDR1 is LNHNV and CDR2 YYDKDF (reference sequence). The CDR3 runs to 12 residues. CDR3 DNA: TGTGCCACCAGCCGGTCGGGGAACGAGCAGTACTTC. Its translation is CATSRSGNEQYF.

V usage is TRBV30 and J usage is TRBJ1-2; possibly TRBD1 for D (6 bases). The V gene lost 0 bases and the J gene lost 5 bases, with 13 bases spanning the gap. In germline, CDR1 is GTSNPN, CDR2 SVGIG (reference sequence). There are 14 residues in the CDR3. The CDR3 sequence: CAWSVGGGYYGYTF. In DNA form, the CDR3 reads TGTGCCTGGAGTGTTGGGGGCGGCTATTATGGCTACACCTTC.

This chain connects TRBV12-3 or TRBV12-4 to TRBJ1-6; the D is unclear. V was pared by 5 bases and J by 12 bases, with 14 bases between. The CDR3 runs 13 residues. In nucleotides, the CDR3 is TGTGCCAGCAGTCCCTTTATATGGGGACCCCTCCACTTT. Residues: CASSPFIWGPLHF.

The rearrangement uses TRBV20-1 and TRBJ2-5; D call uncertain. This CDR3 is 13 amino acids long. Germline assignment: CDR1 DFQATT and CDR2 SNEGSKA (reference sequence). The V end was cut by 3 bases, the J end by 1 base, with 9 bases between. CDR3 protein: CSASGRRQETQYF. CDR3 in DNA: TGCAGTGCTAGTGGCAGGCGCCAAGAGACCCAGTACTTC.

The CDR3 here is CASSLSGRTNQPQHF. CDR3 nucleotide sequence: TGTGCCAGCAGTTTATCTGGCAGGACCAATCAGCCCCAGCATTTT. V and J are TRBV27 and TRBJ1-5, with no clear D. This CDR3 has 15 amino acids. Per germline, CDR1 MNHEY and CDR2 SMNVEV (reference sequence). V was clipped by 0 bases and J by 3 bases, with 9 bases between them.

The chain combines TRBV27 with TRBJ2-5; D is possibly TRBD1 (6 bases). The CDR3 covers 13 residues. V was clipped by 6 bases and J by 4 bases, with 12 bases between them. In germline, CDR1 is MNHEY, CDR2 SMNVEV (reference sequence). The DNA of the CDR3 is TGTGCCAGCAGCACTACAGGGTTAGAGACCCAGTACTTC. Translation gives CASSTTGLETQYF.

This clone was counted only a few times. The chain employs TRBV5-1 and TRBJ1-6; D is undetermined. V was shortened by 0 bases and J by 7 bases, with 8 bases between the two germline ends. Germline-derived CDR1 and CDR2 are SGHRS and YFSETQ. CDR3 length equals 14 residues. CDR3 amino acids: CASSLGNVNSPLHF. CDR3 DNA: TGCGCCAGCAGCTTGGGGAATGTCAATTCACCCCTCCACTTT.

This rearrangement joins TRBV7-9 to TRBJ1-3; 9 bases line up with TRBD1. V lost 3 bases to trimming and J lost 7 bases; unmatched junction nucleotides: 4. CDR3 length equals 14 residues. Germline V gene lookup returns CDR1 SEHNR and CDR2 FQNEAQ (reference sequence). CDR3 DNA sequence: TGTGCCAGCAGCTTCCCTGGGACAGGGAACACCATATATTTT. Translating it yields CASSFPGTGNTIYF.

This clone showed up just once. This chain joins TRBV3-1 (or the pseudogene TRBV3-2) and TRBJ1-1; D might be TRBD1 (5 bases). Germline V gene data show CDR1 as LGHDT and CDR2 as YNNKEL (reference sequence). The V gene lost 4 bases and the J gene lost 0 bases, with 9 bases spanning the gap. The CDR3 is 14 residues long. In DNA form, the CDR3 reads TGTGCCAGCAGCCCAGGGTTGTTGAACACTGAAGCTTTCTTT. It specifies CASSPGLLNTEAFF.

The genes are TRBV6-5 and TRBJ1-4, with 10 bases aligning to TRBD1. The CDR3 sequence is 14 residues long. V shed 10 bases, J shed 8 bases, and the junction held 10 bases outside the gene matches. Germline V gene sequence: CDR1 MNHEY, CDR2 SVGAGI. CDR3: CATVPGDRGEKLFF. CDR3 nucleotides: TGTGCCACTGTACCAGGGGACAGGGGCGAAAAACTGTTTTTT.

V usage is TRBV7-9 and J usage is TRBJ2-3; the D call may be TRBD1 or TRBD2 (5 bases each). Trimming pared 1 base from V and 1 base from J, leaving 12 bases between. The length of the CDR3 is 16 residues. Per the germline V gene, CDR1 is SEHNR and CDR2 is FQNEAQ (reference sequence). The CDR3 here is CASSLVEGYRTDTQYF. CDR3 DNA: TGTGCCAGCAGCTTAGTTGAGGGGTACCGCACAGATACGCAGTATTTT.

The chain has TRBV7-9 and TRBJ1-2; 7 bases are a match to TRBD1. This CDR3 has 14 amino acids. From germline, CDR1 is SEHNR and CDR2 FQNEAQ (reference sequence). Germline trimming cut 3 bases from V and 6 bases from J; bases unmatched to any gene: 7. The CDR3 nucleotides read TGTGCCAGCAGCTTTCGACAGGGTGGGGATGGCTACACCTTC. Amino acid sequence: CASSFRQGGDGYTF.

The chain recombines TRBV15 with TRBJ2-5; D is perhaps TRBD2 (6 bases). The CDR3 runs 13 residues. Germline V gene lookup returns CDR1 LNHNV and CDR2 YYDKDF (reference sequence). V was shortened by 1 base and J by 4 bases, with 7 bases between the two germline ends. The CDR3 is CATSRGSGETQYF. In DNA form, the CDR3 reads TGTGCCACCAGCAGAGGTAGCGGAGAGACCCAGTACTTC.

The chain employs TRBV14 and TRBJ2-7, with D tentatively TRBD2 (5 bases). The V end lost 0 bases, the J end lost 2 bases, and 8 bases lay between the germline ends. CDR3 size: 14 residues. Germline lookup yields CDR1 SGHDN and CDR2 FVKESK. CDR3 in DNA: TGTGCCAGCAGCCAAGAACCGGGGACCTACGAGCAGTACTTC. This sequence encodes CASSQEPGTYEQYF.